This is a list of T cell receptor beta chains from one sample in a study of patients and donors after allogeneic stem cell transplantation. MiXCR, run by TCRdb on the RT-PCR reads, gives a single entry per CDR3 protein. The sample lists about 150,000 distinct CDR3 sequences; roughly 35% were seen once. Sequenced material: blood, either unsorted or a sorted T cell fraction (not recorded which). These TCRs come from a human donor who was either an allogeneic HSCT recipient or a stem cell or donor lymphocyte infusion donor (not recorded which). It is not recorded whose cells these are; they may come from a transplant donor. The CDR3 runs from the conserved cysteine through the conserved F or W. A D gene is named only where the DNA matches it firmly. Size values are once, few and many counts, or a class for expanded clones, and some rows have none.

15 TRBJ1-5 TRBD1 . TRBV20-1 TGCAGTGCTAGAGATGGCAGGGGGCCCAATCAGCCCCAGCATTTT CSARDGRGPNQPQHF
16 TRBJ2-3 . . TRBV9 TGTGCCAGCAGCGTAGCAATAGGGTGGAGCACAGATACGCAGTATTTT CASSVAIGWSTDTQYF
12 TRBJ2-1 . . TRBV6-5 TGTGCCAGCAGTTACTCAGGCAGTGAGCAGTTCTTC CASSYSGSEQFF
16 TRBJ1-5 . . TRBV9 TGTGCCAGCAGCGTAGGGGACCTCGGCGGCAATCAGCCCCAGCATTTT CASSVGDLGGNQPQHF
13 TRBJ2-3 . . TRBV29-1 TGCAGCGTTGACTGGCAGGATGCAGATACGCAGTATTTT CSVDWQDADTQYF
15 TRBJ2-5 . . TRBV24-1 TGTGCCACCAGTGATTTGGGGGGACCTCAAGAGACTCAGTACTTC CATSDLGGPQETQYF
16 TRBJ1-5 TRBD1 few TRBV27 TGTGCCAGCAGTTCCCGGACAGGGTCTCGCAATCAGCCCCAGCATTTT CASSSRTGSRNQPQHF
16 TRBJ1-4 . . TRBV2 TGTGCCAGCAACAGTGTCGCAGGGCAGAATAATGAAAAACTGTTTTTT CASNSVAGQNNEKLFF
14 TRBJ2-5 . few TRBV12-3/TRBV12-4 TGTGCCAGCAGTTTGGACGGGGGCTTGGAGACCCAGTACTTC CASSLDGGLETQYF
14 TRBJ1-3 . . TRBV21-1 . CASSRVGPGNTIYF
14 TRBJ1-1 . . TRBV6-2/TRBV6-3 TGTGCCAGCTCCAAGGGACTTTATAACACTGAAGCTTTCTTT CASSKGLYNTEAFF
12 TRBJ2-7 . once TRBV20-1 TGCAGTGCTCCGGGCGTCGCCTACGAGCAGTACTTC CSAPGVAYEQYF
17 TRBJ1-5 TRBD1 . TRBV27 TGTGCCAGCAGCCCCTCGACAGGGAGAGAAGTCAATCAGCCCCAGCATTTT CASSPSTGREVNQPQHF
13 TRBJ1-2 . . TRBV13 TGTGCCAGCAGGTCCGAGGGTAGGAGTGGCTACACCTTC CASRSEGRSGYTF
13 TRBJ1-5 TRBD1 few TRBV29-1 TGCAGCGTCGGACAGGGTGGTAATCAGCCCCAGCATTTT CSVGQGGNQPQHF
17 TRBJ2-1 TRBD2 . TRBV11-2 TGTGCCAGCAGCATACCATTGGGTAGCGGGGCATACAATGAGCAGTTCTTC CASSIPLGSGAYNEQFF
14 TRBJ1-5 . . TRBV12-3/TRBV12-4 TGTGCCAGCACCTCGGGACCCCCGAATCAGCCCCAGCATTTT CASTSGPPNQPQHF
14 TRBJ2-3 . few TRBV7-2 TGTGCCAGCAGCCGGCCTACTAGCACAGATACGCAGTATTTT CASSRPTSTDTQYF
14 TRBJ1-1 . few TRBV7-9 TGTGCCAGCAGCTTAGATGGGCCCACAGCTGAAGCTTTCTTT CASSLDGPTAEAFF
15 TRBJ1-5 . many TRBV7-2 TGTGCCAGCAGCTTAGACAGGGCAAGCAATCAGCCCCAGCATTTT CASSLDRASNQPQHF
15 TRBJ2-5 TRBD1 . TRBV7-8 TGTGCCAGCAGCCCGGGGACAGCGCCTCAAGAGACCCAGTACTTC CASSPGTAPQETQYF
16 TRBJ2-3 TRBD2 . TRBV4-3 TGCGCCAGCAGCCAACTAGCGGGGGCCAGCACAGATACGCAGTATTTT CASSQLAGASTDTQYF
16 TRBJ1-5 . few TRBV4-2 TGTGCCAGCAGCCAAGAGAGGGGGGCGAGGGATCAGCCCCAGCATTTT CASSQERGARDQPQHF
15 TRBJ1-2 . . TRBV4-3 TGCGCCAGCAGCCAGCACAGGGAAAAGTCAGCTGGCTCCACCTTC CASSQHREKSAGSTF
14 TRBJ1-1 . . TRBV9 TGTGCCAGCAACCCCTCGGGGGGGAGGACTGAAGCTTTCTTT CASNPSGGRTEAFF
14 TRBJ2-7 . . TRBV4-1 TGCGCCAGCAGCCAAGATCGCGGAACCTACGAGCAGTACTTC CASSQDRGTYEQYF
14 TRBJ1-2 . few TRBV5-6 TGTGCCAGCAGCTTGGGGAGGGCGGTTGATGGCTACACCTTC CASSLGRAVDGYTF
18 TRBJ2-6 . . TRBV12-3/TRBV12-4 TGTGCCAGCAGTTTAACTCGGCAGGTGCTCTCTGGGGCCAACGTCCTGACTTTC CASSLTRQVLSGANVLTF
15 TRBJ1-2 . . TRBV13 TGTGCCAGCAGCTTAGGCAGGACAGAAGTCGGCGGCTACACCTTC CASSLGRTEVGGYTF
15 TRBJ1-6 . . TRBV28 TGTGCCAGCAGCCCCCTACAGGGTGTTAATTCACCCCTCCACTTT CASSPLQGVNSPLHF
13 TRBJ2-2 TRBD1 once TRBV7-9 TGTGCCAGCAGCTTGACAGGGCCCGGGGAGCTGTTTTTT CASSLTGPGELFF
15 TRBJ1-5 TRBD1 . TRBV12-3/TRBV12-4 TGTGCCAGCAGCAGACCGGACAGGGGGCGTCAGCCCCAGCATTTT CASSRPDRGRQPQHF
14 TRBJ2-1 . . TRBV7-9 TGTGCCAGCAGCTCCTCCCGTTATACGGATGAGCAGTTCTTC CASSSSRYTDEQFF
14 TRBJ1-4 . . TRBV12-3/TRBV12-4 TGTGCCAGCAGTTTACGGCGAACTAATGAAAAACTGTTTTTT CASSLRRTNEKLFF
16 TRBJ1-6 . few TRBV9 TGTGCCAGCAGCGTAGGCATCCAAGGGTATAATTCACCCCTCCACTTT CASSVGIQGYNSPLHF
15 TRBJ2-7 . . TRBV20-1 TGCAGTGCTAGAGGGAGGGGGGGCGCCTCCTATGGGCAGTACTTC CSARGRGGASYGQYF
14 TRBJ1-2 TRBD1 . TRBV5-1 TGCGCCAGCAGCGACGACAGGGGGAACTATGGCTACACCTTC CASSDDRGNYGYTF
15 TRBJ2-5 TRBD2 . TRBV29-1 TGCAGCGTTGAAGATCCCCTTCGGGGGGGTGAGACCCAGTACTTC CSVEDPLRGGETQYF
14 TRBJ2-5 . once TRBV12-3/TRBV12-4 TGTGCCAGCAGCCTTGCTCAAGTTCAAGAGACCCAGCACTTC CASSLAQVQETQHF
16 TRBJ1-1 . . TRBV6-5 TGTGCCAGCAGTGTTTTAAGGCTCGGGGGGCAAGGTGAAGCTTTCTTT CASSVLRLGGQGEAFF
17 TRBJ1-1 . . TRBV12-3/TRBV12-4 TGTGCCAGCCCCAAGCTCAACAGGGAGCCCCTGAACACTGAAGCTTTCTTT CASPKLNREPLNTEAFF
12 TRBJ2-5 . few TRBV28 TGTGCCAGCAGTCTCAGGGGAGAGACCCAGTACTTC CASSLRGETQYF
14 TRBJ1-1 . few TRBV28 TGTGCCAGCAGTTTATGGCAGGAGTCCGCTGAAGCTTTCTTT CASSLWQESAEAFF
16 TRBJ2-2 TRBD1 . TRBV7-2 TGTGCCAGCAGCCCCCGGACAGGGACCAACACCGGGGAGCTGTTTTTT CASSPRTGTNTGELFF
15 TRBJ2-1 TRBD2 . TRBV10-3 TGTGCCAGTTATACGGGGGAGGGAATCCCGAATGAGCAGTTCTTC CASYTGEGIPNEQFF
18 TRBJ2-3 TRBD2 . TRBV20-1 TGCAGTGCTGGCGCCGGGACTAGCGGGGCGACTAGCACAGATACGCAGTATTTT CSAGAGTSGATSTDTQYF
15 TRBJ1-5 . . TRBV7-2 TGTGCCAGCAGCAGGGCAATTGGGGACAATCAGCCCCAGCATTTT CASSRAIGDNQPQHF
16 TRBJ2-1 TRBD2 . TRBV29-1 TGCAGCGTTGATGGGGTAGGACTAGCGTATTACAATGAGCAGTTCTTC CSVDGVGLAYYNEQFF
13 TRBJ2-3 . . TRBV7-9 TGTGCCAGCAGCCCTGGGTACACAGATACGCAGTATTTT CASSPGYTDTQYF
14 TRBJ1-3 . . TRBV10-3 TGTGCCATCAGTTTTGACAGCTCTGGAAACACCATATATTTT CAISFDSSGNTIYF
16 TRBJ1-4 . few TRBV27 TGTGCCAGCAGTTTATCGGGACGGGCAACTAATGAAAAACTGTTTTTT CASSLSGRATNEKLFF
16 TRBJ1-6 . . TRBV5-6 TGTGCCAGCAGCTTGAGTAGGGGCCCCTATAATTCACCCCTCCACTTT CASSLSRGPYNSPLHF
15 TRBJ1-5 . few TRBV3-1 TGTGCCAGCAGCAACCAACCAGGGCGGGATCAGCCCCAGCATTTT CASSNQPGRDQPQHF
14 TRBJ1-5 TRBD1 . TRBV12-3/TRBV12-4 TGTGCCAGCATTCTAACAGGGGACGGCCAGCCCCAGCATTTT CASILTGDGQPQHF